This TCR beta chain was obtained from a study of T-cell memory formation after mild COVID-19. Points from the study as a whole: CD4+ bias marked clones expanding day 15 to 37, unlike balanced contracting clones.

V lost 1 base to trimming and J lost 0 bases, with 6 bases between them. This CDR3 is 14 amino acids long. Germline assignment: CDR1 SNHLY and CDR2 FYNNEI. A single record per CDR3 protein comes from TCRdb applying MiXCR to the 5' RACE reads. Of a few hundred thousand distinct CDR3 sequences listed, about 16% were seen once; the top ten hold roughly a fifth. Concerning this clonotype: Its antigen is not known.

V gene TRBV2 combines with J gene TRBJ2-5; a weak D match, TRBD1 (5 bases). The origin of this receptor is a man younger than 35 who had mild COVID-19 (a few samples of this study predate the infection). Cell type and time point are not known. The sequenced material came from PBMCs or a T cell subset sorted from them (not recorded which). This CDR3 is CASSEEGYQETQYF. The CDR3 DNA sequence: TGTGCCAGCAGTGAAGAGGGGTACCAAGAGACCCAGTACTTC. The full variable domain, rest sourced from reference TRBV2 and TRBJ2-5, is EPEVTQTPSHQVTQMGQEVILRCVPISNHLYFYWYRQILGQKVEFLVSFYNNEISEKSEIFDDQFSVERPDGSNFTLKIRSTKLEDSAMYFCASSEEGYQETQYFGPGTRLLVL.